Here is one T cell receptor (beta chain) with its context. What it binds is unknown. The source of the sample is a study of OX40 agonist ivuxolimab in advanced cancers. Background on the study: The dose-escalation cohort was about 83% male, with a mean age of about 58 years, ranging about 20 to 79. Study-wide points: CD8+ T cells averaged more expanded clones than CD4+. By week 6 at 0.1 to 3.0 mg/kg, blood CD4+ and CD8+ T cells had expanded clonally.

This CDR3 comprises 16 residues. Trimming pared 3 bases from V and 4 bases from J, leaving 16 bases between. The V gene's germline CDR1 is MNHNS and CDR2 SASEGT. Sequencing used immunoSEQ multiplex PCR; TCRdb keeps in-frame clones, though not all of them. The data hold some 10,000 clones, with about 90% observed a single time. V usage is TRBV6-1 and J usage is TRBJ1-3; no clear D. The material was CD4+ or CD8+ T cells sorted from blood, obtained in a trial of the OX40 agonist ivuxolimab. The receptor was isolated from an adult with an advanced solid tumor such as melanoma, head and neck, liver or kidney cancer. CDR3: CASSERGLTEGNTIYF. The CDR3 nucleotides read TGTGCCAGCAGTGAGCGCGGACTGACGGAGGGAAACACCATATATTTT.